A selection of T cell receptor beta chains follows, all from one sample in a study of shared clonotypes between healthy human individuals. The data were produced by immunoSEQ multiplex PCR, yet TCRdb's version contains in-frame clones alone and is incomplete. The table shows 2.5 million or so clones, with around 94% occurring only once. Specimen: naive CD4+ T cells sorted from blood. The receptor set was obtained from a man in his late teens or twenties in good health. Both conserved end residues are part of each CDR3. The order of the fields is J gene, D gene, V gene, clone size, CDR3 DNA, CDR3 protein. D genes are given only for firm matches. Only part of the rows carry a size: once, few, many, or a class if the clone is expanded.

>TRBJ2-6|-|TRBV5-1|-
TGCGCCAGCAGCTCAGGGTACAACTCTGGGGCCAACGTCCTGACTTTC
CASSSGYNSGANVLTF
>TRBJ2-3|-|TRBV7-9|-
TGTGCCAGCAGCTTAGTCGGGGAGACAGATACGCAGTATTTT
CASSLVGETDTQYF
>TRBJ2-2|-|TRBV5-4|-
TGTGCCAGCAGCTCGACAGCTACCGGAAACACCGGGGAGCTGTTTTTT
CASSSTATGNTGELFF
>TRBJ1-6|-|TRBV11-2|-
TGTGCCAGCAGCTTGCGGAGCCCCTATAATTCACCCCTCCACTTT
CASSLRSPYNSPLHF
>TRBJ1-5|-|TRBV6-5|-
TGTGCCAGCAGTTCAGACAGGACTCCTCAGGGTCAGCCCCAGCATTTT
CASSSDRTPQGQPQHF
>TRBJ1-2|-|TRBV5-6|-
TGTGCCAGCAGCTTGGGATTCCGGACAGATCTTTATGGCTACACCTTC
CASSLGFRTDLYGYTF
>TRBJ1-5|-|TRBV28|-
TGTGCCAGCAGTTCGCCGGATCAGCCCCAGCATTTT
CASSSPDQPQHF
>TRBJ1-6|-|TRBV7-3|-
TGTGCCAGCAGCTTAGCGGGTCAGGGACACGGCTCCTATAATTCACCCCTCCACTTT
CASSLAGQGHGSYNSPLHF
>TRBJ2-5|-|TRBV6-6|-
TGTGCCAGCACCGGAACTAGGAACCAAGAGACCCAGTACTTC
CASTGTRNQETQYF
>TRBJ1-6|TRBD1|TRBV6-6|once
TGTGCCAGCAGTGGGGACAGGGTTGCTTCACCCCTCCACTTT
CASSGDRVASPLHF
>TRBJ1-1|-|TRBV6-4|-
TGTGCCAGCAAAGGGGATACAGGGAACACTGAAGCTTTCTTT
CASKGDTGNTEAFF
>TRBJ2-7|-|TRBV19|-
TGTGCCAGTACAGCGGGTAAAGGAAACGAGCAGTACTTC
CASTAGKGNEQYF
>TRBJ2-2|-|TRBV7-2|-
TGTGCCAGCAGCTCCTACAGGGGACTGAACACCGGGGAGCTGTTTTTT
CASSSYRGLNTGELFF
>TRBJ1-3|TRBD1|TRBV5-4|-
TGTGCCAGCGGAGACAGGGGCAACTCTGGAAACACCATATATTTT
CASGDRGNSGNTIYF
>TRBJ1-1|TRBD1|TRBV6-5|-
TGTGCCAGCGCAAGGGGGCGCGGGGGCACTGAAGCTTTCTTT
CASARGRGGTEAFF
>TRBJ1-2|TRBD1|TRBV4-2|-
TGTGCCAGCAGCCAAGTCCCGGGACAGGGCCAGGGCTATGGCTACACCTTC
CASSQVPGQGQGYGYTF
>TRBJ1-2|-|TRBV7-9|-
TGTGCCAGCAGCTTCAGGGGCGGCTATGGCTACACCTTC
CASSFRGGYGYTF